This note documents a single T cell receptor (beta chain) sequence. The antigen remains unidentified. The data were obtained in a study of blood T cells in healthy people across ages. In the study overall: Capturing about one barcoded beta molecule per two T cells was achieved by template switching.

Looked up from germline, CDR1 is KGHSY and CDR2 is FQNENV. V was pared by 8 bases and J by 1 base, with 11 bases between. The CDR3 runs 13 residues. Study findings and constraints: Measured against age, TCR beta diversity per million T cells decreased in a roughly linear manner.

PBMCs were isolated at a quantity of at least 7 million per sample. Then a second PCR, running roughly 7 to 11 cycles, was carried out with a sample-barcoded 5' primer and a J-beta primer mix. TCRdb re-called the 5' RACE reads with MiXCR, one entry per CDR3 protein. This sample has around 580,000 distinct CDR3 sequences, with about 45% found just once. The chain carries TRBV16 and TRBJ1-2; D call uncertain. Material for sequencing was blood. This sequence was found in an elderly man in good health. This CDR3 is CASVGRNNYGYTF. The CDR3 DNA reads TGTGCCAGCGTCGGACGGAATAACTATGGCTACACCTTC. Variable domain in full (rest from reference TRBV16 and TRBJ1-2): GEEVAQTPKHLVRGEGQKAKLYCAPIKGHSYVFWYQQVLKNEFKFLISFQNENVFDETGMPKERFSAKCLPNSPCSLEIQATKLEDSAVYFCASVGRNNYGYTFGSGTRLTVV.